This T cell receptor (beta chain) originates from a study of blood T cell repertoires in COVID-19. Study-level background: The analysed material was cDNA or gDNA that came from T cells, B-cell-depleted T cells, or PBMCs.

Generated by immunoSEQ multiplex PCR, the TCRdb table keeps only in-frame clones and is missing some. This table holds roughly 570,000 clones, 70% to 90% found once. Germline lookup yields CDR1 SGHDT and CDR2 YYEEEE. The CDR3 runs 15 residues. V shed 1 base, J shed 6 bases, and the junction held 5 bases outside the gene matches. The chain carries TRBV5-6 and TRBJ2-1; TRBD1 matches at 9 bases. This receptor was obtained from a woman aged 45 to 65 with COVID-19, enrolled during active disease. The sample taken for sequencing was peripheral blood. In DNA form, the CDR3 reads TGTGCCAGCAGCTTGTTACAGGGGGCGGGCAATGAGCAGTTCTTC. Translation: CASSLLQGAGNEQFF.